The T cell receptor (beta chain) under discussion was sequenced for a study of Ad26.COV2.S vaccination and SARS-CoV-2 variants. The overall study: The trial was COV1001 and the donor's arm was Ad26.COV2.S.

Sequenced by immunoSEQ multiplex PCR; TCRdb stores in-frame clones only, minus some. The sample lists roughly 350,000 clones, roughly 90% occurring once. Treatment given: 19 received Ad26.COV2.S at low or high dose, single or two shots; roughly five received placebo; per-sample allocation not given. Sampling was done on day 63 after the first vaccine or placebo injection. The CDR3 has 13 residues. The ends lost 7 bases at V and 5 bases at J; junction bases unmatched: 7. CDR1 is WSHSY and CDR2 is SAAADI in the germline V gene. The specimen was peripheral blood, collected in a trial of Ad26.COV2.S vaccine versus placebo. The TCR sequence derives from a person aged 18-65 years who received the Ad26.COV2.S COVID-19 vaccine or a placebo. The chain recombines TRBV10-2 with TRBJ1-1; 7 bases are shared with TRBD1. CDR3 sequence reads: CASNGQVGTEAFF. In nucleotides, the CDR3 is TGCGCCAGCAATGGACAGGTGGGGACTGAAGCTTTCTTT.